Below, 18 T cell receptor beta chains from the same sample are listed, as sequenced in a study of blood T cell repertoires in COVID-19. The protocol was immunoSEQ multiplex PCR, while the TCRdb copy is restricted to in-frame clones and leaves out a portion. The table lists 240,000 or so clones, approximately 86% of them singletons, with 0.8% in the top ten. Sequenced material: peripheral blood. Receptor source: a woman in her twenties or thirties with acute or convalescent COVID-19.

In nucleotides, the CDR3 is TGTGCCAGCAGCCAAGATCCCGCGAGAGCCTACGAGCAGTACTTC. Protein sequence: CASSQDPARAYEQYF. The V and J genes are TRBV14 and TRBJ2-7; no firm D call. Trimming removed 0 bases at V and 2 bases at J, with 11 bases between. Germline CDR1 and CDR2: SGHDN and FVKESK. This CDR3 comprises 15 residues.

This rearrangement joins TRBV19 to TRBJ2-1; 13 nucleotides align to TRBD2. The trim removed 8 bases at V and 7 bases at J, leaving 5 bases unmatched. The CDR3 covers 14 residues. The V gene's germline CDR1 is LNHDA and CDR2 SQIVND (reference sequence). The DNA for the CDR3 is TGTGCCAGTCAAACTAGCGGGAGGGGTAATGAGCAGTTCTTC. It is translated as CASQTSGRGNEQFF.

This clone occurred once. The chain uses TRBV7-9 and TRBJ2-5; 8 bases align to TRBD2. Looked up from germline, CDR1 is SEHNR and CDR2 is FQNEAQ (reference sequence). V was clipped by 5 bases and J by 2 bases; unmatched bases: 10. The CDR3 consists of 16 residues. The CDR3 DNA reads TGTGCCAGCAGCCGCCGTTCGGGACTAGGACAAGAGACCCAGTACTTC. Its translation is CASSRRSGLGQETQYF.

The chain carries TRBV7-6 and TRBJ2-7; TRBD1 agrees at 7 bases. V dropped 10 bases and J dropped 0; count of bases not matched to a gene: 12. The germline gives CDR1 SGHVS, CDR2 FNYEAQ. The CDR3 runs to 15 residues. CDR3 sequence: CANHPPGTDSYEQYF. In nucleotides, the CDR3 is TGTGCCAACCATCCACCCGGGACAGACTCCTACGAGCAGTACTTC.

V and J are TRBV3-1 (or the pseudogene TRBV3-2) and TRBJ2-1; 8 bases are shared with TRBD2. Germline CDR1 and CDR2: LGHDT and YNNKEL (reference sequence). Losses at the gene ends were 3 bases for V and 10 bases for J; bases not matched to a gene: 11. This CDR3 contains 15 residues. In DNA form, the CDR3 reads TGTGCCAGCAGCCAGGGGCTAGCGGGCCCCGTGGAGCAGTTCTTC. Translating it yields CASSQGLAGPVEQFF.

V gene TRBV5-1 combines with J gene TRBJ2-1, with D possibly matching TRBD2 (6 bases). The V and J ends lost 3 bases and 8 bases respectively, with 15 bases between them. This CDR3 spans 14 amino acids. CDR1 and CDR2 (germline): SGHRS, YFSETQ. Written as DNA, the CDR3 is TGCGCCAGCAGCTCCGGGACTGGGTACCATGAGCAGTTCTTC. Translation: CASSSGTGYHEQFF.

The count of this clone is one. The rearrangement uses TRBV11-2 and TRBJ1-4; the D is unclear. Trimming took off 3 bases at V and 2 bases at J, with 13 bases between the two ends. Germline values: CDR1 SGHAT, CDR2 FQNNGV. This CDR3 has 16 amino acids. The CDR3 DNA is TGTGCCAGCAGCTTGGAGGGAGCAACCACTAATGAAAAACTGTTTTTT. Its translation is CASSLEGATTNEKLFF.

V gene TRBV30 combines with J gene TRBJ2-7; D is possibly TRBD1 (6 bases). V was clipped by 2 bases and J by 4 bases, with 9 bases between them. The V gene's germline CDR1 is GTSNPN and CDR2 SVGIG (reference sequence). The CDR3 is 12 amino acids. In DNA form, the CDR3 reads TGTGCCTGGAGTAGACAGGCTTACGAGCAGTACTTC. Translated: CAWSRQAYEQYF. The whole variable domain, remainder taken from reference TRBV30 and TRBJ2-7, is SQTIHQWPATLVQPVGSPLSLECTVEGTSNPNLYWYRQAAGRGLQLLFYSVGIGQISSEVPQNLSASRPQDRQFILSSKKLLLSDSGFYLCAWSRQAYEQYFGPGTRLTVT.

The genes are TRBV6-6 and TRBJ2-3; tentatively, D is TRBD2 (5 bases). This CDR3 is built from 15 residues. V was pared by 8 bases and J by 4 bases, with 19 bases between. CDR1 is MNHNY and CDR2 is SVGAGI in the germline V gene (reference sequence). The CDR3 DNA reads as TGTGCCAGCGGAGGCCCAAGCTTCCCCCCAGATACGCAGTATTTT. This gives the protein CASGGPSFPPDTQYF.

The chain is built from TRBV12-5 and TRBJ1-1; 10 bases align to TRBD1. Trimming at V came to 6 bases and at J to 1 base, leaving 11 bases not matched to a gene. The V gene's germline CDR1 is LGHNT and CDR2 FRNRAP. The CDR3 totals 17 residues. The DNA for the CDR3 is TGTGCTAGTGGCGGAGGGACAGGGGCTACGAGGAACACTGAAGCTTTCTTT. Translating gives CASGGGTGATRNTEAFF.

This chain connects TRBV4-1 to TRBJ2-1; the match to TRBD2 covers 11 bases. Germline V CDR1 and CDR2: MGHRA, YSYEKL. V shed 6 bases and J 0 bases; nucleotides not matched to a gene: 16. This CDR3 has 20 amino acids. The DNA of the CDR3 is TGCGCCAGCAGTCGTGCGGATAGCGGGAGGGCCAGCGTCTCCTACAATGAGCAGTTCTTC. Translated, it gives CASSRADSGRASVSYNEQFF.

The CDR3 is CAWRGLAGKGEQFF. CDR3 nucleotide sequence: TGTGCCTGGAGGGGACTAGCGGGTAAGGGGGAGCAGTTCTTC. The chain recombines TRBV30 with TRBJ2-1, with 12 bases fitting TRBD2. The CDR3 totals 14 residues. Unmatched junction bases numbered 7, after V lost 3 bases and J lost 10 bases. Germline-derived CDR1 and CDR2 are GTSNPN and SVGIG (reference sequence).

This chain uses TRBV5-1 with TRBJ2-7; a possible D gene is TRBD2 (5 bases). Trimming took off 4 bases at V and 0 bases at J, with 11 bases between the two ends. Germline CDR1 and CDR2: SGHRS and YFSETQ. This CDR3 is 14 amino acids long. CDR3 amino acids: CASSRGLSSYEQYF. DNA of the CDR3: TGCGCCAGCAGCCGTGGACTGAGCTCCTACGAGCAGTACTTC.

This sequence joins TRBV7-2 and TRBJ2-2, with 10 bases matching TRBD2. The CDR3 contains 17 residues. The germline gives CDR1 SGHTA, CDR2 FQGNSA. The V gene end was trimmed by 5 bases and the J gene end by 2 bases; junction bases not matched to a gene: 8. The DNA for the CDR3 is TGTGCCAGCAGCCCCCTAGGACTAGCGGTAAACACCGGGGAGCTGTTTTTT. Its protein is CASSPLGLAVNTGELFF.

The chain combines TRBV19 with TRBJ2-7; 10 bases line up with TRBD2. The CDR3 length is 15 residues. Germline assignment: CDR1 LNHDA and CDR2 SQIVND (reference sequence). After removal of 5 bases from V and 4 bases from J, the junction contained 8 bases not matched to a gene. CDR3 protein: CASSATSSGSYEQYF. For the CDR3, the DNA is TGTGCCAGTAGTGCCACCTCTAGCGGGAGTTACGAGCAGTACTTC.

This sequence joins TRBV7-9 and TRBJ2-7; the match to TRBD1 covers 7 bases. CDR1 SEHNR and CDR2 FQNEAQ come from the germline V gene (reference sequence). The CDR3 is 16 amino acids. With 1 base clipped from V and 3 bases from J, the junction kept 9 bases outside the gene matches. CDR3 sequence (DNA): TGTGCCAGCAGCTTAGGGGGTCCGGGACAGCACTACGAGCAGTACTTC. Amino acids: CASSLGGPGQHYEQYF.

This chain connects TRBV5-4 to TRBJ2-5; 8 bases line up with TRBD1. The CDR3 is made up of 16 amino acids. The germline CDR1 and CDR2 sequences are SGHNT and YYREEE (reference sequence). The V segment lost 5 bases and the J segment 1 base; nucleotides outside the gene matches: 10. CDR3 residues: CASSRPGQALQETQYF. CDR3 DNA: TGTGCCAGCAGTCGACCGGGACAGGCCCTCCAAGAGACCCAGTACTTC.

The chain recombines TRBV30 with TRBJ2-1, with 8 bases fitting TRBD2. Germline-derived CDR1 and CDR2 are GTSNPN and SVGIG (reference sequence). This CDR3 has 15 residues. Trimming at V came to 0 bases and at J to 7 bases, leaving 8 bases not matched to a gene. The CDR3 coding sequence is TGTGCCTGGAGTGTTAAAACTAGCGGAAATAATGAGCAGTTCTTC. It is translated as CAWSVKTSGNNEQFF.